The next 28 T cell receptor beta chains were all read from a single sample in a study of blood T cell repertoires in COVID-19. This table comes from immunoSEQ multiplex PCR, and its TCRdb copy is limited to in-frame clones, with some not included. The repertoire consists of tens of thousands of clones, with approximately 90% occurring once and the leading ten covering roughly 2.3%. The sequencing input was peripheral blood. The origin of the receptors is a man aged 45-65 years with acute or convalescent COVID-19.

With respect to this clone: This sample also contains other DNA sequences that code for the same CDR3. CDR3 residues: CSARNREGYTF. CDR3 in DNA: TGCAGTGCTCGGAACAGGGAAGGCTACACCTTC. The V and J genes are TRBV20-1 and TRBJ1-2; possible D gene TRBD1, 6 bases. The CDR3 totals 11 residues. V was cut by 5 bases and J by 8 bases, with 12 bases left in between. Germline V gene data show CDR1 as DFQATT and CDR2 as SNEGSKA (reference sequence).

The CDR3: CASSEPRQGDQPQHF. CDR3 coding DNA: TGTGCCAGCAGTGAACCCCGACAGGGGGATCAGCCCCAGCATTTT. The chain is built from TRBV2 and TRBJ1-5; 9 bases map to TRBD1. The CDR3 runs to 15 residues. With 2 bases clipped from V and 5 bases from J, the junction kept 4 bases outside the gene matches. Germline assignment: CDR1 SNHLY and CDR2 FYNNEI.

In this sample, this clone turned up once. CDR3 in amino acids: CAWSFGGKNYGYTF. CDR3 bases: TGTGCCTGGAGTTTCGGGGGAAAAAACTATGGCTACACCTTC. The rearrangement uses TRBV30 and TRBJ1-2, with D possibly being TRBD1 (5 bases). The germline V and J ends were trimmed by 2 bases and 2 bases, with 12 bases remaining between them. The CDR3 loop spans 14 amino acids. Germline CDR1 reads GTSNPN; CDR2 reads SVGIG (reference sequence). Full variable domain (missing parts from reference TRBV30 and TRBJ1-2): SQTIHQWPATLVQPVGSPLSLECTVEGTSNPNLYWYRQAAGRGLQLLFYSVGIGQISSEVPQNLSASRPQDRQFILSSKKLLLSDSGFYLCAWSFGGKNYGYTFGSGTRLTVV.

CDR3 residues: CASSQGHSTEAFF. Here the CDR3 DNA reads TGTGCCAGCAGCCAGGGACATTCCACTGAAGCTTTCTTT. This chain uses TRBV7-9 with TRBJ1-1, with a possible D match to TRBD1 (6 bases). The CDR3 totals 13 residues. CDR1 SEHNR and CDR2 FQNEAQ come from the germline V gene (reference sequence). Trimming pared 5 bases from V and 4 bases from J, leaving 11 bases between.

The chain joins TRBV28 to TRBJ1-6; possible D gene TRBD1, 5 bases. This CDR3 has 17 residues. Trimming cost V 2 bases and J 7 bases, with 18 bases left between them. Germline lookup yields CDR1 MDHEN and CDR2 SYDVKM. CDR3 sequence reads: CASSLGLRGSRNSPLHF. In DNA form, the CDR3 reads TGTGCCAGCAGTTTAGGACTCCGGGGGAGTCGGAATTCACCCCTCCACTTT.

The genes are TRBV10-3 and TRBJ1-5; D unclear. Germline V lookup: CDR1 ENHRY, CDR2 SYGVKD. V was shortened by 6 bases and J by 0 bases, with 6 bases between the two germline ends. The CDR3 runs 13 residues. The CDR3 DNA follows: TGTGCCATCAGCTCAGATAGCAATCAGCCCCAGCATTTT. Amino acid sequence: CAISSDSNQPQHF.

CDR3 residues: CASRTSGGPDTQYF. DNA of the CDR3: TGCGCCAGCCGGACTAGCGGGGGCCCAGATACGCAGTATTTT. The rearrangement uses TRBV5-1 and TRBJ2-3, with 13 bases fitting TRBD2. CDR1 is SGHRS, CDR2 YFSETQ, per germline. The CDR3 totals 14 residues. J gave up 4 bases and V 7 bases, and 3 bases lay outside the gene matches.

J is TRBJ2-1 and V is TRBV5-1, with D perhaps matching TRBD1 (6 bases). The V gene's germline CDR1 is SGHRS and CDR2 YFSETQ. V was trimmed by 4 bases and J by 0 bases, leaving 14 bases between them. This CDR3 is built from 16 residues. The CDR3 coding sequence is TGCGCCAGCAGCCGACAGGCAATCAACTCCTACAATGAGCAGTTCTTC. Residues: CASSRQAINSYNEQFF. The full variable domain, rest sourced from reference TRBV5-1 and TRBJ2-1, is KAGVTQTPRYLIKTRGQQVTLSCSPISGHRSVSWYQQTPGQGLQFLFEYFSETQRNKGNFPGRFSGRQFSNSRSEMNVSTLELGDSALYLCASSRQAINSYNEQFFGPGTRLTVL.

This clone occurred once. V and J are TRBV4-3 and TRBJ2-1; unclear D gene. The CDR3 covers 13 residues. V was cut by 1 base and J by 4 bases, with 5 bases left in between. Germline loops: CDR1 LGHNA, CDR2 YSLEER. The CDR3 sequence is CASSQGGYNEQFF. CDR3 DNA sequence: TGCGCCAGCAGCCAAGGCGGATACAATGAGCAGTTCTTC.

The rearrangement links TRBV3-1 (or the pseudogene TRBV3-2) to TRBJ2-2; D is ambiguous. V lost 4 bases and J 9 bases, leaving 9 bases between the germline ends. CDR3 size: 12 residues. The V gene's germline CDR1 is LGHDT and CDR2 YNNKEL (reference sequence). The CDR3 region has the DNA TGTGCCAGCAGCCCCACACCCTGGGAGCTGTTTTTT. Protein product: CASSPTPWELFF.

The chain is built from TRBV6-6 and TRBJ2-1, with D possibly TRBD2 on 5 matching bases. Germline CDR1 reads MNHNY; CDR2 reads SVGAGI (reference sequence). Trimming stripped 6 bases from V and 0 bases from J, with 15 bases between. This CDR3 is built from 16 residues. CDR3 in amino acids: CASRHQRRSSYNEQFF. The CDR3 nucleotides read TGTGCCAGCAGACATCAGCGGAGGAGCTCCTACAATGAGCAGTTCTTC.

The CDR3 sequence: CASSQDRGLGYGYTF. The CDR3 DNA reads as TGCGCCAGCAGCCAAGATCGGGGTTTGGGCTATGGCTACACCTTC. The chain has TRBV4-1 and TRBJ1-2; D is uncertain. Germline-derived CDR1 and CDR2 are MGHRA and YSYEKL. Trimming cost V 0 bases and J 4 bases, with 12 bases left between them. The CDR3 sequence is 15 residues long.

The chain is built from TRBV7-2 and TRBJ1-1; no firm D call. Germline V lookup: CDR1 SGHTA, CDR2 FQGNSA. Trimming removed 0 bases from V and 4 bases from J, with 12 bases in between. The CDR3 has 15 amino acids. CDR3 sequence: CASSLARAGPTEAFF. DNA of the CDR3: TGTGCCAGCAGCTTAGCGAGGGCAGGCCCCACTGAAGCTTTCTTT.

The chain recombines TRBV5-1 with TRBJ2-1, with TRBD1 identical over 7 bases. V was pared by 4 bases and J by 3 bases, with 7 bases of the junction left unmatched. CDR3 length equals 15 residues. CDR1 and CDR2 from the germline V gene are SGHRS and YFSETQ. CDR3 sequence: CASSPSQGDYNEQFF. The CDR3 DNA is TGCGCCAGCAGCCCCTCGCAGGGGGACTACAATGAGCAGTTCTTC.

The chain recombines TRBV7-9 with TRBJ1-3, with a possible D match to TRBD1 (5 bases). V lost 3 bases and J 0 bases, leaving 12 bases between the germline ends. There are 16 residues in the CDR3. From germline, CDR1 is SEHNR and CDR2 FQNEAQ (reference sequence). This chain's CDR3 is CASSFQGVLSGNTIYF. DNA of the CDR3: TGTGCCAGCAGCTTCCAAGGGGTACTCTCTGGAAACACCATATATTTT. The complete variable domain, with remaining parts taken from reference TRBV7-9 and TRBJ1-3, reads DTGVSQNPRHKITKRGQNVTFRCDPISEHNRLYWYRQTLGQGPEFLTYFQNEAQLEKSRLLSDRFSAERPKGSFSTLEIQRTEQGDSAMYLCASSFQGVLSGNTIYFGEGSWLTVV.

The V gene is TRBV5-1, the J gene TRBJ2-5, with a tentative D call TRBD1 (5 bases). Germline V lookup: CDR1 SGHRS, CDR2 YFSETQ. The V end lost 0 bases, the J end lost 2 bases, and 14 bases lay between the germline ends. This CDR3 region has 16 residues. The CDR3 sequence is CASSLGWARAQETQYF. In nucleotides, the CDR3 is TGCGCCAGCAGCTTGGGTTGGGCCAGGGCGCAAGAGACCCAGTACTTC.

The rearrangement links TRBV4-1 to TRBJ2-1; 7 bases match TRBD2. From germline, CDR1 is MGHRA and CDR2 YSYEKL. This CDR3 comprises 15 residues. The ends lost 2 bases at V and 2 bases at J; junction bases unmatched: 3. The CDR3, as DNA: TGCGCCAGCAGCCAAACCAGCGGGGCCTACAATGAGCAGTTCTTC. It codes for CASSQTSGAYNEQFF.

The CDR3 spells CASSIKEKTEAFF. As DNA, the CDR3 is TGTGCCAGTAGTATTAAGGAGAAGACTGAAGCTTTCTTT. The chain joins TRBV19 to TRBJ1-1; D gene ambiguous. Germline V lookup: CDR1 LNHDA, CDR2 SQIVND (reference sequence). Trimming stripped 3 bases from V and 5 bases from J, with 10 bases between. There are 13 residues in the CDR3.

CDR3 nucleotide sequence: TGTGCCAGCAGCTTTAGCGGGAGCGGGGAGACCCAGTACTTC. Protein product: CASSFSGSGETQYF. V gene TRBV7-7 combines with J gene TRBJ2-5, with TRBD2 identical over 9 bases. J gave up 5 bases and V 3 bases, and 4 bases lay outside the gene matches. Germline lookup yields CDR1 SSHAT and CDR2 FNYEAQ (reference sequence). CDR3 length equals 14 residues.

This rearrangement joins TRBV4-1 to TRBJ2-2; tentatively, D is TRBD1 (5 bases). Per the germline V gene, CDR1 is MGHRA and CDR2 is YSYEKL. The CDR3 contains 16 residues. The V end lost 4 bases, the J end lost 0 bases, and 12 bases lay between the germline ends. The CDR3, as DNA: TGCGCCAGCAGCCCAGTGACAGTGACGAACACCGGGGAGCTGTTTTTT. This sequence encodes CASSPVTVTNTGELFF.

The chain uses TRBV7-6 and TRBJ1-1; possible D gene TRBD1, 5 bases. V was clipped by 1 base and J by 6 bases, with 9 bases between them. CDR1 and CDR2 from the germline V gene are SGHVS and FNYEAQ. The length of the CDR3 is 13 residues. CDR3 coding DNA: TGTGCCAGCAGCTTAGGTGGGACTTCTGAAGCTTTCTTT. Translating it yields CASSLGGTSEAFF.

This clone was counted once. V usage is TRBV28 and J usage is TRBJ2-7; 9 bases align to TRBD1. V dropped 5 bases and J dropped 5; count of bases not matched to a gene: 10. The CDR3 extends over 15 amino acids. Per germline, CDR1 MDHEN and CDR2 SYDVKM. CDR3 nucleotide sequence: TGTGCCAGCAGTCTCTCCGGGACAGGGACCGACGAGCAGTACTTC. It is translated as CASSLSGTGTDEQYF.

The chain is built from TRBV14 and TRBJ1-5, with unresolved D. Trimming took off 1 base at V and 5 bases at J, with 12 bases between the two ends. The CDR3 runs to 15 residues. Per germline, CDR1 SGHDN and CDR2 FVKESK. This CDR3 is CASSQGPGVDQPQHF. The CDR3 DNA reads as TGTGCCAGCAGCCAAGGGCCGGGAGTGGATCAGCCCCAGCATTTT.

The CDR3, as DNA: TGTGCCAGCAGCGTACAGGGTGGCCCAGATACGCAGTATTTT. It encodes CASSVQGGPDTQYF. The V call is TRBV5-5, the J call TRBJ2-3; a weak D match, TRBD1 (6 bases). Germline values: CDR1 SGHKS, CDR2 YYEKEE (reference sequence). Trimming took 4 bases from V and 4 from J, leaving 13 bases between them. The CDR3 covers 14 residues.

V is TRBV4-1 and J is TRBJ1-4; D is undetermined. In germline, CDR1 is MGHRA, CDR2 YSYEKL. V was cut by 4 bases and J by 7 bases, with 13 bases left in between. The CDR3 covers 14 residues. The CDR3 DNA follows: TGCGCCAGCAGCCTCGTCCCCCGGGGTGAAAAACTGTTTTTT. Translating it yields CASSLVPRGEKLFF.

The J gene is TRBJ2-5, the V gene TRBV6-2 or TRBV6-3; 11 bases line up with TRBD2. Germline V gene lookup returns CDR1 MNHEY and CDR2 SVGEGT. With V trimmed by 9 bases and J by 5 bases, 2 bases remained unmatched. The CDR3 length is 12 residues. The CDR3 region is CASSGGAETQYF. Here the CDR3 DNA reads TGTGCCAGTAGCGGGGGGGCGGAGACCCAGTACTTC.

V is TRBV19 and J is TRBJ2-3; weak D call: TRBD2 (5 bases). Germline V gene sequence: CDR1 LNHDA, CDR2 SQIVND (reference sequence). V gave up 3 bases and J gave up 3 bases, with 13 bases separating them. This CDR3 is built from 15 residues. The DNA for the CDR3 is TGTGCCAGTAGTATCTTGGGAGAACGGACAGATACGCAGTATTTT. This translates into CASSILGERTDTQYF.

The gene calls are TRBV20-1 and TRBJ1-2; 10 bases fit TRBD1. Germline V gene lookup returns CDR1 DFQATT and CDR2 SNEGSKA (reference sequence). Trimming removed 3 bases from V and 7 bases from J; junction bases left unmatched: 11. The length of the CDR3 is 15 residues. The CDR3 sequence: CSASDRGREIGGYTF. In nucleotides, the CDR3 is TGCAGTGCTAGTGACAGGGGGCGCGAGATCGGTGGCTACACCTTC.